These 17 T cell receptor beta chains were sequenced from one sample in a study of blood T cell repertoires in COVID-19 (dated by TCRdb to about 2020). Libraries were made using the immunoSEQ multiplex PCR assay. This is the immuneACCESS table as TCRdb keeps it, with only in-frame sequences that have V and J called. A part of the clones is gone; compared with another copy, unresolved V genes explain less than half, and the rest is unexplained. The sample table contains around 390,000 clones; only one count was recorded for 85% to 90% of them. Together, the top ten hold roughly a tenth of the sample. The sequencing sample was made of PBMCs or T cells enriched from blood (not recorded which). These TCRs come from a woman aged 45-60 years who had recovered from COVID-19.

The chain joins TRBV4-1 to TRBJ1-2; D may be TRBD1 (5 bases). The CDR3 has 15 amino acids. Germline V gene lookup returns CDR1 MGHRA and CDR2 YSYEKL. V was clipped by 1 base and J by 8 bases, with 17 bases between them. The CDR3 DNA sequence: TGCGCCAGCAGCCAAGTTGAGACAGCGGGAGGCGGCTACACCTTC. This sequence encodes CASSQVETAGGGYTF.

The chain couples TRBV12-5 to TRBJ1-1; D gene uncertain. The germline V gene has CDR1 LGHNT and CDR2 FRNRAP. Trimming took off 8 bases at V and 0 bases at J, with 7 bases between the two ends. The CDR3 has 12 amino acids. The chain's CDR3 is CASSGMNTEAFF. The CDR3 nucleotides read TGTGCTAGTTCAGGTATGAACACTGAAGCTTTCTTT.

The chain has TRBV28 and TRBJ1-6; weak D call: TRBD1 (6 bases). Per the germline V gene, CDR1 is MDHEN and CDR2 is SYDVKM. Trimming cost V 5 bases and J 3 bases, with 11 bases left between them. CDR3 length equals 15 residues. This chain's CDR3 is CASSLRDIYNSPLHF. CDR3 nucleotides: TGTGCCAGCAGTCTCCGGGACATCTATAATTCACCCCTCCACTTT.

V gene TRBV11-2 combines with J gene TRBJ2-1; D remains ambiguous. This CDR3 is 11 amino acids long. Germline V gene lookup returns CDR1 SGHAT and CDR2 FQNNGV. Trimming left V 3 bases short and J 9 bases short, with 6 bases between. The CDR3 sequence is CASSFMREQFF. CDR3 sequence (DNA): TGTGCCAGCAGCTTTATGCGTGAGCAGTTCTTC.

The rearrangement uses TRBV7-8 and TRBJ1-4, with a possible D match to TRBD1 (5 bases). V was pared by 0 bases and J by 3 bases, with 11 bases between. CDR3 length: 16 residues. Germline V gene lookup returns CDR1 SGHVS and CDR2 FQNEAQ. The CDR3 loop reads CASSLAIQGANEKLFF. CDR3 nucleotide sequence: TGTGCCAGCAGCTTAGCCATTCAAGGGGCTAATGAAAAACTGTTTTTT.

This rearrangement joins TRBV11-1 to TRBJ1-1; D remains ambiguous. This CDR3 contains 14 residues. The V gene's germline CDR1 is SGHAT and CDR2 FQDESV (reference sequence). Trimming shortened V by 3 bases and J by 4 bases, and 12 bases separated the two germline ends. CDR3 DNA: TGTGCCAGCAGCTTCGGGCAGCGGGGCACTGAAGCTTTCTTT. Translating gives CASSFGQRGTEAFF.

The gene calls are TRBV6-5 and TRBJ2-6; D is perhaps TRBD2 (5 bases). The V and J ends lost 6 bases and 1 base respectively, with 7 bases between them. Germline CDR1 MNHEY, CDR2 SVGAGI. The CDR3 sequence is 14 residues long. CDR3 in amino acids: CASRRDSGANVLTF. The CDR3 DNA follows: TGTGCCAGCAGGAGGGATTCTGGGGCCAACGTCCTGACTTTC.

Written as DNA, the CDR3 is TGTGCCAGCATAGGCCTAGCGGGGCCCGAGCAGTTCTTC. Translation gives CASIGLAGPEQFF. This chain connects TRBV2 to TRBJ2-1; 9 nucleotides line up with TRBD2. This CDR3 has 13 residues. V trimming: 7 bases; J trimming: 10 bases; junction bases outside the gene matches: 8. Germline V lookup: CDR1 SNHLY, CDR2 FYNNEI.

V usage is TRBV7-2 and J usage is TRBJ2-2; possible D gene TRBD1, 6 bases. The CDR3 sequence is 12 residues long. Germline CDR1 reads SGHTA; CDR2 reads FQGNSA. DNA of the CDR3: TGTGCAGAACAGGGAAACACCGGGGAGCTGTTTTTT. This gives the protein CAEQGNTGELFF.

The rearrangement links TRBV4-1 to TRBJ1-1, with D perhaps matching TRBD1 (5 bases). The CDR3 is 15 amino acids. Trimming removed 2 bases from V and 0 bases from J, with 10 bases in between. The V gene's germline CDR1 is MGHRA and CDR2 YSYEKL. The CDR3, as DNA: TGCGCCAGCAGCCAATCGAAGGGGATGAACACTGAAGCTTTCTTT. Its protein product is CASSQSKGMNTEAFF.

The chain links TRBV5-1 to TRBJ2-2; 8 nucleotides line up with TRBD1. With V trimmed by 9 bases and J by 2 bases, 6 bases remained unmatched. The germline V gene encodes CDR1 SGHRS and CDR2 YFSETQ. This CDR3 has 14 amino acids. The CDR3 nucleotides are TGCGCCATCCGACAGGGGCTTAACACCGGGGAGCTGTTTTTT. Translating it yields CAIRQGLNTGELFF.

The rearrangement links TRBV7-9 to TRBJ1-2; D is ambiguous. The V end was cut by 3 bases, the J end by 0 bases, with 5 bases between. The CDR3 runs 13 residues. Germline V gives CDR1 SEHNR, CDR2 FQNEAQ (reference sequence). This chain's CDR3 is CASSLESNYGYTF. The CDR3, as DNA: TGTGCCAGCAGCTTGGAGTCTAACTATGGCTACACCTTC.

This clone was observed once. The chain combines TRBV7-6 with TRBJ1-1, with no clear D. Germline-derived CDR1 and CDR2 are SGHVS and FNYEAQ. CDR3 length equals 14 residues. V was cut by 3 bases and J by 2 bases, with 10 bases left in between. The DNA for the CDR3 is TGTGCCAGCAGCTTCGGTTTAGCAAACACTGAAGCTTTCTTT. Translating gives CASSFGLANTEAFF.

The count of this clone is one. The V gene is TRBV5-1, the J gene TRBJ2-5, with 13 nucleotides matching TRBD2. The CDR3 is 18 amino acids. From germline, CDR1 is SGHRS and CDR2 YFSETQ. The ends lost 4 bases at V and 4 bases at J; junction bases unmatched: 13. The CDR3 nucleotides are TGCGCCAGCAGCGTGGGGACTAGCGGGGTGGCGTCGGGAGAGACCCAGTACTTC. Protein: CASSVGTSGVASGETQYF.

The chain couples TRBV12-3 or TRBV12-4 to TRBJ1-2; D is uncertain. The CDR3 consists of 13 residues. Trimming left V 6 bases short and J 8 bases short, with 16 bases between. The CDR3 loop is CASSPSGGRGYTF. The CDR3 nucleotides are TGTGCCAGCAGCCCCTCGGGCGGGCGGGGCTACACCTTC.

The CDR3 DNA is TGTGCCAGCAGGTTCCACAGGGGCCAGAGCTCTGGGGCCAACGTCCTGACTTTC. Protein product: CASRFHRGQSSGANVLTF. The V call is TRBV7-9, the J call TRBJ2-6; 7 nucleotides agree with TRBD1. The CDR3 is made up of 18 amino acids. V shed 6 bases and J 0 bases; nucleotides not matched to a gene: 11. Germline loops: CDR1 SEHNR, CDR2 FQNEAQ (reference sequence).

This CDR3 is CASSIRTGGETYGYTF. The CDR3 DNA follows: TGTGCCAGCAGCATACGGACAGGGGGAGAGACCTATGGCTACACCTTC. The J gene is TRBJ1-2, the V gene TRBV7-9, with 10 bases matching TRBD1. After removal of 5 bases from V and 4 bases from J, the junction contained 10 bases not matched to a gene. The CDR3 runs 16 residues. The V gene's germline CDR1 is SEHNR and CDR2 FQNEAQ (reference sequence).